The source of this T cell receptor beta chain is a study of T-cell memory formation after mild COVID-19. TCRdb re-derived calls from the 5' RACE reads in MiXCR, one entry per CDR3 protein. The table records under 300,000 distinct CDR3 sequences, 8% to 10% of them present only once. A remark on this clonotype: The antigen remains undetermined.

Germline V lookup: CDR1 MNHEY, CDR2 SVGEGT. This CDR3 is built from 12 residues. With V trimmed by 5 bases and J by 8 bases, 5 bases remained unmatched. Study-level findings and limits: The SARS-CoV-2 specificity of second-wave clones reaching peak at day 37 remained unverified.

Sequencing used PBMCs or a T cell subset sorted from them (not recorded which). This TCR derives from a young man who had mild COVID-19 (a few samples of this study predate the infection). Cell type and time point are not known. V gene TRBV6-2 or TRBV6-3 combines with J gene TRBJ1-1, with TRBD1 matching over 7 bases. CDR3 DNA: TGTGCCAGCAGTCCGACAGGGAGGGAAGCTTTCTTT. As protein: CASSPTGREAFF.